Below are 18 T cell receptor beta chains sequenced from a single sample in a study of T cells expressing NK-cell markers. TCRdb re-called the 5' RACE reads and gives one entry per CDR3 protein, without DNA. The sample has 350,000 to 500,000 distinct CDR3 sequences. The sample comprised blood T cells: a sorted CD56 or NKG2C T cell subset, CD4+ or CD8+ T cells, or bulk PBMC T cells (not recorded which). These receptors all stem from a woman between 18 and 70 years old in good health.

The rearrangement links TRBV7-9 to TRBJ2-7. Per germline, CDR1 SEHNR and CDR2 FQNEAQ (reference sequence). There are 14 residues in the CDR3. The CDR3 sequence is CASSPLLASYEQYF. Looking up the rest from reference TRBV7-9 and TRBJ2-7 gives the full variable domain: DTGVSQNPRHKITKRGQNVTFRCDPISEHNRLYWYRQTLGQGPEFLTYFQNEAQLEKSRLLSDRFSAERPKGSFSTLEIQRTEQGDSAMYLCASSPLLASYEQYFGPGTRLTVT.

CDR3 in amino acids: CASSYSPHPSGDQQFF. The chain recombines TRBV6-2 or TRBV6-3 with TRBJ2-1; TCRdb's D call, TRBD2, is unchecked because there is no DNA. The CDR3 covers 16 residues. Germline CDR1 is MNHEY and CDR2 is SVGEGT.

The chain carries TRBV15 and TRBJ1-1; the D gene TCRdb calls, TRBD1, cannot be checked with no DNA. Germline V gives CDR1 LNHNV, CDR2 YYDKDF (reference sequence). The CDR3 sequence is 14 residues long. The CDR3 here is CATSRDRGSTEAFF. Based on the CDR3 plus reference TRBV15 and TRBJ1-1, the full variable domain is DAMVIQNPRYQVTQFGKPVTLSCSQTLNHNVMYWYQQKSSQAPKLLFHYYDKDFNNEADTPDNFQSRRPNTSFCFLDIRSPGLGDTAMYLCATSRDRGSTEAFFGQGTRLTVV.

V and J are TRBV15 and TRBJ2-5. Germline-derived CDR1 and CDR2 are LNHNV and YYDKDF (reference sequence). The CDR3 length is 12 residues. CDR3 protein: CATSGFQETQYF.

The J gene is TRBJ2-5, the V gene TRBV7-2; lacking DNA, the TRBD2 call made by TCRdb goes unchecked. The germline V gene has CDR1 SGHTA and CDR2 FQGNSA. This CDR3 contains 17 residues. CDR3 region: CASSLGLAGGPAGTQYF.

CDR3 sequence: CASSGITDTQYF. The chain has TRBV12-3 or TRBV12-4 and TRBJ2-3. The CDR3 totals 12 residues.

V usage is TRBV7-9 and J usage is TRBJ1-5; TCRdb outputs TRBD1, but without DNA this stays unchecked. Germline V CDR1 and CDR2: SEHNR, FQNEAQ (reference sequence). The CDR3 loop spans 16 amino acids. The CDR3: CASSLGEGVSNQPQHF.

V gene TRBV7-8 combines with J gene TRBJ2-7; absent DNA, TCRdb's TRBD2 call cannot be checked. The length of the CDR3 is 14 residues. Per the germline V gene, CDR1 is SGHVS and CDR2 is FQNEAQ. The CDR3 region is CASSAAGGPFEQYF.

This chain links TRBV3-1 with TRBJ1-2; TCRdb designates TRBD1, a call that cannot be tested without DNA. This CDR3 has 15 residues. Germline CDR1 is LGHDT and CDR2 is YNNKEL (reference sequence). This CDR3 is CASKHMGQGSRGYTF.

The CDR3: CASSFQVNYEQYF. This chain connects TRBV27 to TRBJ2-7. The germline V gene encodes CDR1 MNHEY and CDR2 SMNVEV (reference sequence). The CDR3 extends over 13 amino acids.

The gene calls are TRBV5-1 and TRBJ1-1. CDR1 and CDR2 (germline): SGHRS, YFSETQ. This CDR3 has 11 amino acids. CDR3 region: CASSLGIEAFF.

The chain uses TRBV6-2 or TRBV6-3 and TRBJ2-2. Germline-derived CDR1 and CDR2 are MNHEY and SVGEGT. The CDR3 runs 16 residues. The CDR3 here is CASKNGMTWATGELFF.

The chain combines TRBV12-3 or TRBV12-4 with TRBJ1-3. This CDR3 has 14 residues. The CDR3 sequence is CASRDPSPGNTIYF.

The V call is TRBV25-1, the J call TRBJ2-5; there is no DNA to check the TCRdb D call of TRBD1. Germline V CDR1 and CDR2: MGHDK, SYGVNS. The CDR3 is made up of 17 amino acids. The CDR3 loop is CASSEYMGTGGIETQYF.

The V gene is TRBV18, the J gene TRBJ2-3; the D call of TRBD2 rests on TCRdb alone, since no DNA is present to check it. CDR1 is KGHSH, CDR2 LQKENI, per germline. The CDR3 sequence is 13 residues long. CDR3 in amino acids: CASSTSPPDTQYF.

This chain links TRBV18 with TRBJ2-4; the D gene TCRdb calls, TRBD1, cannot be checked with no DNA. CDR3 length equals 13 residues. Germline CDR1 and CDR2: KGHSH and LQKENI. This chain's CDR3 is CASSLIRGDIQYF. Filled out from reference TRBV18 and TRBJ2-4, the complete variable domain reads NAGVMQNPRHLVRRRGQEARLRCSPMKGHSHVYWYRQLPEEGLKFMVYLQKENIIDESGMPKERFSAEFPKEGPSILRIQQVVRGDSAAYFCASSLIRGDIQYFGAGTRLSVL.

CDR3 region: CASSPPVNQETQYF. The chain joins TRBV18 to TRBJ2-5. The CDR3 contains 14 residues. Germline V lookup: CDR1 KGHSH, CDR2 LQKENI.

The chain combines TRBV12-3 or TRBV12-4 with TRBJ2-5; the TCRdb call, TRBD1, lacks DNA for checking. This CDR3 is built from 14 residues. This CDR3 reads CASSPTTGQETQYF.